Here is one TCR beta chain with its context. Its antigen is undetermined. In the authors' methods: Junction-only sequences without quality scores came from ImmunoSEQ, so filtering differed. Profiling relied on immunoSEQ multiplex PCR, and the TCRdb table lists in-frame clones only, not all of them. D and trimming were read from the DNA, whereas the V and J calls and clone size are those reported in that table. The repertoire holds hundreds of thousands of clones, almost 97% seen once, with 0.057% in the top ten. This record belongs to a study of shared clonotypes between healthy human individuals. Whole-study context: The people who gave samples were two women and a few men aged 18 to 49. Whole-study results and caveats: Naive subsets tended to show greater estimated richness than memory subsets. Investigators collected only blood, and repertoires in tissues likely differ.

The J segment lost 7 bases and the V segment lost 2 bases, leaving 5 bases of the junction unmatched. CDR1 and CDR2 (germline): SNHLY, FYNNEI. This CDR3 has 16 residues. This sequence originates from a woman aged 25-40 years in good health. Sequenced input: naive CD4+ T cells sorted from blood. The subset denotes: CD45RA+ positively selected. The rearrangement uses TRBV2 and TRBJ2-1; 13 bases match TRBD2. CDR3 sequence reads: CASSERLAGGLNEQFF. The CDR3 nucleotides are TGTGCCAGCAGTGAACGACTAGCGGGAGGACTAAATGAGCAGTTCTTC.